One sample yielded the 23 T cell receptor beta chains listed below, sequenced in a study of blood T cell repertoires in COVID-19. Generated by immunoSEQ multiplex PCR, the TCRdb table keeps only in-frame clones and is missing some. The sample has 50,000 to 70,000 clones, about 80% seen once; the top ten hold roughly 3%. The sample comprised peripheral blood. These receptors were collected from a man in his sixties with acute or convalescent COVID-19.

The chain employs TRBV24-1 and TRBJ2-1; 13 bases map to TRBD2. The CDR3 is 21 amino acids. The trim removed 3 bases at V and 4 bases at J, leaving 17 bases unmatched. Germline V gives CDR1 KGHDR, CDR2 SFDVKD. The CDR3 spells CATSDAAGTSGTDVLYNEQFF. The CDR3 DNA is TGTGCCACCAGTGATGCCGCAGGGACTAGCGGGACAGACGTACTGTACAATGAGCAGTTCTTC.

V is TRBV19 and J is TRBJ2-7; the D gene is possibly TRBD1 (5 bases). The CDR3 runs 13 residues. Trimming removed 5 bases at V and 1 base at J, with 9 bases between. The germline V gene encodes CDR1 LNHDA and CDR2 SQIVND (reference sequence). CDR3 sequence (DNA): TGTGCCAGTAGTCTGGCAGGGTCCTACGAGCAGTACTTC. Amino acid sequence: CASSLAGSYEQYF.

This clone was seen only a few times. V gene TRBV11-2 combines with J gene TRBJ1-1; 7 positions match TRBD1. After removal of 9 bases from V and 4 bases from J, the junction contained 11 bases not matched to a gene. Germline CDR1 and CDR2: SGHAT and FQNNGV. The CDR3 has 14 residues. The CDR3: CASRLGDRITEAFF. CDR3 DNA sequence: TGTGCCAGTCGATTGGGGGACAGAATCACTGAAGCTTTCTTT.

This clone occurred a few times. The chain is built from TRBV5-1 and TRBJ1-1; TRBD1 agrees at 10 bases. V shed 0 bases and J 8 bases; nucleotides not matched to a gene: 4. Germline CDR1 SGHRS, CDR2 YFSETQ. The CDR3 is 14 residues long. The CDR3 region has the DNA TGCGCCAGCAGCTTGGCGCCGGGACAGGGGGAAGCTTTCTTT. It is translated as CASSLAPGQGEAFF.

The chain carries TRBV19 and TRBJ2-3, with TRBD1 matching over 8 bases. V gave up 2 bases and J gave up 4 bases; unmatched junction bases: 2. The length of the CDR3 is 14 residues. Germline-derived CDR1 and CDR2 are LNHDA and SQIVND (reference sequence). CDR3 sequence reads: CASSISGGPDTQYF. CDR3 DNA: TGTGCCAGTAGTATATCAGGGGGCCCAGATACGCAGTATTTT.

This clone was recorded once. The V gene is TRBV2, the J gene TRBJ1-2; D uncertain. V was trimmed by 2 bases and J by 9 bases, leaving 10 bases between them. The germline V gene encodes CDR1 SNHLY and CDR2 FYNNEI. This CDR3 is built from 12 residues. CDR3 region: CASSEYEVRYTF. CDR3 bases: TGTGCCAGCAGTGAATATGAGGTACGCTACACCTTC. Combining the CDR3 with reference TRBV2 and TRBJ1-2 gives the whole variable domain EPEVTQTPSHQVTQMGQEVILRCVPISNHLYFYWYRQILGQKVEFLVSFYNNEISEKSEIFDDQFSVERPDGSNFTLKIRSTKLEDSAMYFCASSEYEVRYTFGSGTRLTVV.

This clone has just a few counts. The V and J genes are TRBV7-8 and TRBJ2-2, with 9 positions matching TRBD2. Germline CDR1 reads SGHVS; CDR2 reads FQNEAQ. Unmatched junction bases numbered 4, after V lost 10 bases and J lost 1 base. The CDR3 runs 14 residues. The CDR3 protein is CATEAGGNTGELFF. The CDR3 nucleotides are TGTGCCACCGAAGCGGGAGGGAACACCGGGGAGCTGTTTTTT.

The rearrangement links TRBV28 to TRBJ2-1; 8 bases align to TRBD1. Losses at the gene ends were 3 bases for V and 5 bases for J; bases not matched to a gene: 3. The CDR3 runs to 14 residues. Germline values: CDR1 MDHEN, CDR2 SYDVKM. The CDR3 reads CASSLDREDNEQFF. In nucleotides, the CDR3 is TGTGCCAGCAGTTTGGACAGGGAAGACAATGAGCAGTTCTTC.

The chain carries TRBV7-8 and TRBJ2-7, with D possibly matching TRBD1 (7 bases). V shed 1 base and J shed 6 bases, with 13 bases lying between them. CDR1 and CDR2 from the germline V gene are SGHVS and FQNEAQ. The CDR3 covers 14 residues. CDR3 nucleotides: TGTGCCAGCAGCTTAGGGCAGGGGGGCGCCGAGCAGTACTTC. Translated, it gives CASSLGQGGAEQYF.

The V gene is TRBV7-6, the J gene TRBJ2-2; TRBD2 matches 11 bases. The junction had 8 bases not matched to a gene; V was cut back by 4 bases and J by 1 base. The CDR3 totals 18 residues. CDR1 SGHVS and CDR2 FNYEAQ come from the germline V gene. CDR3 DNA: TGTGCCAGCAGCTCCTTTCGAGGGACTAGCGGGAACACCGGGGAGCTGTTTTTT. Its translation is CASSSFRGTSGNTGELFF.

The V gene is TRBV19, the J gene TRBJ1-5; possible D gene TRBD1, 5 bases. The CDR3 consists of 16 residues. Trimming took off 2 bases at V and 6 bases at J, with 17 bases between the two ends. Germline CDR1 LNHDA, CDR2 SQIVND (reference sequence). CDR3 in amino acids: CASSINFRGLVQPQHF. CDR3 sequence (DNA): TGTGCCAGTAGTATAAACTTTCGGGGGTTGGTTCAGCCCCAGCATTTT.

This clone was seen only once. The chain carries TRBV6-2 or TRBV6-3 and TRBJ1-1; 8 bases align to TRBD1. This CDR3 region has 15 residues. Germline V gives CDR1 MNHEY, CDR2 SVGEGT. V was pared by 2 bases and J by 4 bases, with 6 bases of the junction left unmatched. CDR3 nucleotide sequence: TGTGCCAGCAGTTACCGGCGGACAGGGACCACTGAAGCTTTCTTT. Translated: CASSYRRTGTTEAFF.

V is TRBV28 and J is TRBJ1-1; tentative D call: TRBD1 (5 bases). Germline assignment: CDR1 MDHEN and CDR2 SYDVKM. Trimming shortened V by 7 bases and J by 6 bases, and 18 bases separated the two germline ends. This CDR3 has 14 amino acids. CDR3 loop: CASNLWGESAEAFF. For the CDR3, the DNA is TGTGCCAGCAACCTTTGGGGGGAATCCGCTGAAGCTTTCTTT.

Regarding this clone: An end of the junction differs from the germline gene, which may be a read error. The rearrangement links TRBV6-5 to TRBJ2-7, with TRBD1 matching 7 bases. CDR1 and CDR2 (germline): MNHEY, SVGAGI. The CDR3 is 13 residues long. CDR3 protein: CASSYSMTGQGVF. The CDR3 coding sequence is TGTGCCAGCAGTTACTCGATGACAGGGCAGGGGGTCTTC.

This chain uses TRBV3-1 (or the pseudogene TRBV3-2) with TRBJ1-3, with D possibly TRBD1 on 6 matching bases. Germline assignment: CDR1 LGHDT and CDR2 YNNKEL (reference sequence). The CDR3 is 19 amino acids. The germline V and J ends were trimmed by 0 bases and 4 bases, with 22 bases remaining between them. As DNA, the CDR3 is TGTGCCAGCAGCCAAGATGGGACCCGGGACAACCGAACCGGAAACACCATATATTTT. This sequence encodes CASSQDGTRDNRTGNTIYF.

The rearrangement uses TRBV2 and TRBJ1-3, with D maybe TRBD1 (5 bases). V was clipped by 3 bases and J by 8 bases, with 8 bases between them. Germline assignment: CDR1 SNHLY and CDR2 FYNNEI. The length of the CDR3 is 12 residues. CDR3 in DNA: TGTGCCAGCAGTGACGACAGCCACACCATATATTTT. Translation gives CASSDDSHTIYF.

The chain combines TRBV28 with TRBJ1-2, with 8 bases identical to TRBD1. This CDR3 spans 14 amino acids. Germline CDR1 is MDHEN and CDR2 is SYDVKM. The V segment lost 3 bases and the J segment 8 bases; nucleotides outside the gene matches: 8. CDR3 DNA sequence: TGTGCCAGCAGTTTGACAGGGGTCGTGGGCGGCTACACCTTC. Its translation: CASSLTGVVGGYTF.

V gene TRBV30 combines with J gene TRBJ2-7, with a possible D match to TRBD2 (6 bases). Germline assignment: CDR1 GTSNPN and CDR2 SVGIG (reference sequence). V lost 0 bases and J lost 7, with 16 bases in between. This CDR3 contains 14 residues. For the CDR3, the DNA is TGTGCCTGGAGTGTAGGGAATCGGCTAGCGGAGCAGTACTTC. Translated: CAWSVGNRLAEQYF.

The chain uses TRBV7-2 and TRBJ2-3; 10 bases map to TRBD2. The CDR3 covers 17 residues. Germline V gene lookup returns CDR1 SGHTA and CDR2 FQGNSA. V dropped 3 bases and J dropped 8; count of bases not matched to a gene: 14. The CDR3 coding sequence is TGTGCCAGCAGCTTGAGGGGGACTAGCGACCGATTCACTACGCAGTATTTT. This sequence encodes CASSLRGTSDRFTTQYF.

The V gene is TRBV4-2, the J gene TRBJ1-2; tentatively, D is TRBD1 (6 bases). Looked up from germline, CDR1 is LGHNA and CDR2 is YNFKEQ. The CDR3 is 16 residues long. V lost 3 bases to trimming and J lost 4 bases, with 18 bases between them. The CDR3 nucleotides read TGTGCCAGCAGCCAGGACGGACAGCGATTTCTCTATGGCTACACCTTC. Amino acids: CASSQDGQRFLYGYTF.

The chain carries TRBV24-1 and TRBJ2-1, with 7 bases aligning to TRBD2. Germline V gives CDR1 KGHDR, CDR2 SFDVKD. J lost 0 bases, V lost 3 bases, and 4 bases had no gene match. CDR3 length: 16 residues. The CDR3, as DNA: TGTGCCACCAGTGATGCTAGCGGAAGCTCCTACAATGAGCAGTTCTTC. It encodes CATSDASGSSYNEQFF.

This clone came up a few times. The V gene is TRBV28, the J gene TRBJ1-4; 8 nucleotides line up with TRBD1. The germline gives CDR1 MDHEN, CDR2 SYDVKM. This CDR3 is built from 15 residues. V shed 6 bases, J shed 5 bases, and the junction held 8 bases outside the gene matches. In nucleotides, the CDR3 is TGTGCCAGCAGCCAAGGACAGGGACGAAATGAAAAACTGTTTTTT. It yields the protein CASSQGQGRNEKLFF. Looking up the rest from reference TRBV28 and TRBJ1-4 gives the full variable domain: DVKVTQSSRYLVKRTGEKVFLECVQDMDHENMFWYRQDPGLGLRLIYFSYDVKMKEKGDIPEGYSVSREKKERFSLILESASTNQTSMYLCASSQGQGRNEKLFFGSGTQLSVL.

V usage is TRBV6-4 and J usage is TRBJ1-6; weak D call: TRBD1 (6 bases). CDR3 length: 17 residues. Germline V lookup: CDR1 MRHNA, CDR2 SNTAGT. Trimming removed 8 bases from V and 7 bases from J, with 24 bases in between. For the CDR3, the DNA is TGTGCCAGCTGGGAGGGGGGCAGAGTCTCCTGGAATTCACCCCTCCACTTT. Translating gives CASWEGGRVSWNSPLHF.